The 28 T cell receptor beta chains below come from one sample, sequenced in a study of blood T cell repertoires in COVID-19. Clones were sequenced by immunoSEQ multiplex PCR, and TCRdb holds only the in-frame ones, with some missing. The sample holds approximately 120,000 clones; around 88% are singletons and the top ten take around 20%. Sequencing was done on a sample of peripheral blood. Receptors originate from a woman aged 50 to 60 who had recovered from COVID-19.

This chain links TRBV18 with TRBJ2-7; D ambiguous. V shed 6 bases and J shed 5 bases, with 11 bases lying between them. Germline CDR1 reads KGHSH; CDR2 reads LQKENI. This CDR3 comprises 12 residues. The DNA for the CDR3 is TGTGCCAGCTCCGGAGATGATCACGAGCAGTACTTC. This gives the protein CASSGDDHEQYF.

The gene calls are TRBV2 and TRBJ2-2; D may be TRBD1 (5 bases). CDR3 length: 13 amino acids. Germline CDR1 is SNHLY and CDR2 is FYNNEI. V was shortened by 7 bases and J by 8 bases, with 14 bases between the two germline ends. CDR3 sequence (DNA): TGTGCCAGCACTCAAGGGGAAATGGGGGAGCTGTTTTTT. This encodes CASTQGEMGELFF.

This clone showed up just a few times. The chain uses TRBV7-9 and TRBJ1-1, with D maybe TRBD1 (5 bases). Trimming removed 3 bases at V and 3 bases at J, with 11 bases between. Germline V gene sequence: CDR1 SEHNR, CDR2 FQNEAQ (reference sequence). This CDR3 has 14 amino acids. The CDR3 DNA is TGTGCCAGCAGCTTTTCAGGGAGGGACACTGAAGCTTTCTTT. Translating gives CASSFSGRDTEAFF.

There are a few counts of this clone. The CDR3 here is CASSDSLAGRNEQFF. In DNA form, the CDR3 reads TGCGCCAGCAGTGATTCGTTAGCGGGGCGGAATGAGCAGTTCTTC. V and J are TRBV10-1 and TRBJ2-1; 8 nucleotides match TRBD2. In germline, CDR1 is WNHNN, CDR2 SYGVQD (reference sequence). The CDR3 sequence is 15 residues long. Trimming cost V 3 bases and J 7 bases; bases outside gene matches: 8.

This chain links TRBV6-5 with TRBJ2-7, with 9 bases identical to TRBD2. Germline CDR1 reads MNHEY; CDR2 reads SVGAGI. The CDR3 runs 15 residues. Losses at the gene ends were 0 bases for V and 0 bases for J; bases not matched to a gene: 0. The CDR3, as DNA: TGTGCCAGCAGTTACTCGACTAGCGGCTCCTACGAGCAGTACTTC. As protein: CASSYSTSGSYEQYF.

V usage is TRBV5-1 and J usage is TRBJ2-2, with 9 bases identical to TRBD2. Per the germline V gene, CDR1 is SGHRS and CDR2 is YFSETQ. V trimming: 1 base; J trimming: 3 bases; junction bases outside the gene matches: 1. The CDR3 runs to 15 residues. CDR3 region: CASSLWTSDTGELFF. The DNA of the CDR3 is TGCGCCAGCAGCTTGTGGACTAGCGACACCGGGGAGCTGTTTTTT.

V gene TRBV5-1 combines with J gene TRBJ1-5, with TRBD1 matching over 8 bases. The germline gives CDR1 SGHRS, CDR2 YFSETQ. The CDR3 is 14 residues long. The V and J ends lost 2 bases and 5 bases, in that order; junction bases with no gene match: 3. The chain's CDR3 is CASSFAGGYQPQHF. The CDR3 DNA reads TGCGCCAGCAGCTTCGCAGGGGGCTATCAGCCCCAGCATTTT.

The chain carries TRBV4-1 and TRBJ2-7, with D tentatively TRBD2 (6 bases). The CDR3 length is 14 residues. The ends were cut back, 5 bases at V and 5 bases at J, with 16 bases in the middle. Germline V gene lookup returns CDR1 MGHRA and CDR2 YSYEKL. The CDR3 DNA is TGCGCCAGCAGCGAACTAGCTTCTTTCCACGAGCAGTACTTC. Protein sequence: CASSELASFHEQYF.

The chain joins TRBV7-9 to TRBJ1-2; 9 bases are a match to TRBD1. In germline, CDR1 is SEHNR, CDR2 FQNEAQ (reference sequence). This CDR3 comprises 13 residues. V lost 5 bases and J lost 6; bases outside the gene matches: 4. This CDR3 reads CASSQDRGNGYTF. As DNA, the CDR3 is TGTGCCAGCAGCCAGGACAGGGGAAATGGCTACACCTTC.

The chain uses TRBV11-3 and TRBJ2-2, with 11 bases aligning to TRBD2. The CDR3 consists of 15 residues. CDR1 SGHNT and CDR2 YENEEA come from the germline V gene. With V trimmed by 5 bases and J by 5 bases, 4 bases remained unmatched. The CDR3 protein is CASSSSGRDTGELFF. CDR3 bases: TGTGCCAGCAGCAGTAGCGGGAGGGATACCGGGGAGCTGTTTTTT.

The rearrangement uses TRBV2 and TRBJ1-2; no clear D. The CDR3 totals 12 residues. V gave up 3 bases and J gave up 8 bases, with 10 bases separating them. Germline lookup yields CDR1 SNHLY and CDR2 FYNNEI. The CDR3 protein is CASSEGGDGYTF. CDR3 nucleotide sequence: TGTGCCAGCAGTGAGGGTGGAGACGGCTACACCTTC.

V and J are TRBV5-1 and TRBJ1-3; no clear D. The V end was cut by 2 bases, the J end by 0 bases, with 9 bases between. Germline V lookup: CDR1 SGHRS, CDR2 YFSETQ. The CDR3 is 15 residues long. Here the CDR3 DNA reads TGCGCCAGCAGCTTAGAGGGTACCTCTGGAAACACCATATATTTT. As protein: CASSLEGTSGNTIYF.

This chain uses TRBV5-1 with TRBJ1-2; D perhaps matches TRBD1 (6 bases). The CDR3 is 15 residues long. Per germline, CDR1 SGHRS and CDR2 YFSETQ. The V and J ends lost 5 bases and 4 bases respectively, with 18 bases between them. The chain's CDR3 is CASRPLGGPLYGYTF. The CDR3, as DNA: TGCGCCAGCAGACCGTTGGGGGGGCCCCTCTATGGCTACACCTTC. Full variable domain (remainder filled in from reference TRBV5-1 and TRBJ1-2): KAGVTQTPRYLIKTRGQQVTLSCSPISGHRSVSWYQQTPGQGLQFLFEYFSETQRNKGNFPGRFSGRQFSNSRSEMNVSTLELGDSALYLCASRPLGGPLYGYTFGSGTRLTVV.

This clone was seen just once. The chain links TRBV29-1 to TRBJ2-4; maybe TRBD1 (5 bases). The germline V gene has CDR1 SQVTM and CDR2 ANQGSEA. This CDR3 spans 12 amino acids. V was shortened by 4 bases and J by 4 bases, with 8 bases between the two germline ends. Written as DNA, the CDR3 is TGCAGCGTTGGTCCAGGGAAAAACATTCAGTACTTC. It specifies CSVGPGKNIQYF. The full variable domain, its missing parts supplied by reference TRBV29-1 and TRBJ2-4, is SAVISQKPSRDICQRGTSLTIQCQVDSQVTMMFWYRQQPGQSLTLIATANQGSEATYESGFVIDKFPISRPNLTFSTLTVSNMSPEDSSIYLCSVGPGKNIQYFGAGTRLSVL.

The chain combines TRBV24-1 with TRBJ2-1, with D unclear. Germline loops: CDR1 KGHDR, CDR2 SFDVKD. V was cut by 3 bases and J by 1 base, with 6 bases left in between. This CDR3 is built from 14 residues. CDR3 nucleotides: TGTGCCACCAGTGATCCCACTTCCTACAATGAGCAGTTCTTC. Protein sequence: CATSDPTSYNEQFF.

This clone showed up many times. The chain is built from TRBV7-9 and TRBJ2-5; 7 bases are a match to TRBD1. V lost 4 bases, J lost 3 bases, and 11 bases stayed unmatched. CDR1 and CDR2 from the germline V gene are SEHNR and FQNEAQ (reference sequence). The CDR3 extends over 16 amino acids. CDR3 residues: CASSSPTGKVEETQYF. In DNA form, the CDR3 reads TGTGCCAGCAGCTCCCCGACAGGGAAGGTGGAAGAGACCCAGTACTTC. Full variable domain (outside the CDR3, taken from reference TRBV7-9 and TRBJ2-5): DTGVSQNPRHKITKRGQNVTFRCDPISEHNRLYWYRQTLGQGPEFLTYFQNEAQLEKSRLLSDRFSAERPKGSFSTLEIQRTEQGDSAMYLCASSSPTGKVEETQYFGPGTRLLVL.

CDR3 protein: CASSQDRGYEQYF. The CDR3 nucleotides read TGTGCCAGCAGCCAAGATCGGGGGTACGAGCAGTACTTC. The chain uses TRBV14 and TRBJ2-7; possibly TRBD2 for D (6 bases). CDR3 length: 13 residues. Per the germline V gene, CDR1 is SGHDN and CDR2 is FVKESK. Trimming cost V 0 bases and J 4 bases, with 7 bases left between them.

V gene TRBV10-3 combines with J gene TRBJ1-1; the D gene is possibly TRBD1 (6 bases). The V end was cut by 6 bases, the J end by 5 bases, with 16 bases between. The CDR3 contains 14 residues. Per the germline V gene, CDR1 is ENHRY and CDR2 is SYGVKD. The CDR3 DNA follows: TGTGCCATCAGGGAAACGGGACACAGGACTGAAGCTTTCTTT. Protein sequence: CAIRETGHRTEAFF.

In this sample, this clone turned up a few times. V usage is TRBV5-5 and J usage is TRBJ2-7, with D possibly TRBD1 on 5 matching bases. Germline values: CDR1 SGHKS, CDR2 YYEKEE (reference sequence). The CDR3 length is 15 residues. Trimming removed 0 bases from V and 3 bases from J, with 13 bases in between. In DNA, the CDR3 is TGTGCCAGCAGCTTGGTCCCAACAGGTTACTACGAGCAGTACTTC. As protein: CASSLVPTGYYEQYF.

The V gene is TRBV9, the J gene TRBJ2-5; D is undetermined. The germline V gene encodes CDR1 SGDLS and CDR2 YYNGEE. This CDR3 is built from 13 residues. The ends were cut back, 0 bases at V and 5 bases at J, with 8 bases in the middle. This CDR3 is CASSVAPRETQYF. The CDR3, as DNA: TGTGCCAGCAGCGTAGCTCCGCGTGAGACCCAGTACTTC.

The V and J genes are TRBV4-1 and TRBJ2-3; 9 bases are shared with TRBD2. Germline trimming cut 3 bases from V and 8 bases from J; bases unmatched to any gene: 9. The CDR3 is 15 residues long. Germline loops: CDR1 MGHRA, CDR2 YSYEKL. CDR3 region: CASSHGAGGFGTQYF. The DNA of the CDR3 is TGCGCCAGCAGCCATGGGGCGGGAGGGTTTGGTACGCAGTATTTT.

The DNA for the CDR3 is TGTGCCAGCAGCACCCCGACAGCTGGGTTTGGCTACACCTTC. It translates to CASSTPTAGFGYTF. The gene calls are TRBV7-9 and TRBJ1-2, with D tentatively TRBD1 (5 bases). Deletions cut 5 bases from V and 7 bases from J, with 17 bases between. The CDR3 consists of 14 residues. CDR1 and CDR2 from the germline V gene are SEHNR and FQNEAQ (reference sequence).

The chain employs TRBV9 and TRBJ2-3; 8 positions match TRBD2. Germline CDR1 is SGDLS and CDR2 is YYNGEE. The CDR3 covers 17 residues. With V trimmed by 0 bases and J by 0 bases, 6 bases remained unmatched. CDR3 amino acids: CASSVGTSGSSTDTQYF. The DNA of the CDR3 is TGTGCCAGCAGCGTAGGTACTAGCGGTTCTAGCACAGATACGCAGTATTTT.

The V gene is TRBV7-9, the J gene TRBJ2-1, with D possibly TRBD2 on 5 matching bases. CDR3 length: 13 residues. The germline CDR1 and CDR2 sequences are SEHNR and FQNEAQ (reference sequence). With 0 bases removed from V and 9 bases from J, the gap between germline ends came to 9 bases. CDR3 amino acids: CASSLAGVGEQFF. The CDR3 DNA reads TGTGCCAGCAGCTTAGCGGGAGTCGGTGAGCAGTTCTTC.

This clone was counted only a few times. The genes are TRBV28 and TRBJ1-3, with D hard to call. The CDR3 runs to 15 residues. Germline CDR1 reads MDHEN; CDR2 reads SYDVKM. V dropped 4 bases and J dropped 1 base, with 11 bases sitting between them. CDR3 coding DNA: TGTGCCAGCAGTTCCTTTCGTTCGTCTGGAAACACCATATATTTT. Its translation is CASSSFRSSGNTIYF.

The chain uses TRBV2 and TRBJ1-5, with D tentatively TRBD1 (5 bases). The CDR3 is 13 residues long. Trimming took 6 bases from V and 7 from J, leaving 13 bases between them. Germline V CDR1 and CDR2: SNHLY, FYNNEI. This CDR3 reads CASRDSGPQPQHF. The CDR3 coding sequence is TGTGCCAGCAGAGACAGCGGGCCGCAGCCCCAGCATTTT.

This clone came up once. The chain uses TRBV9 and TRBJ2-1; 9 bases fit TRBD1. With V trimmed by 3 bases and J by 3 bases, 7 bases remained unmatched. Germline CDR1 is SGDLS and CDR2 is YYNGEE. The CDR3 contains 16 residues. CDR3 loop: CASSDQTGGFYNEQFF. The CDR3 DNA is TGTGCCAGCAGCGATCAAACAGGGGGCTTCTACAATGAGCAGTTCTTC.

The chain links TRBV30 to TRBJ2-7; 7 nucleotides match TRBD2. The CDR3 has 14 residues. V lost 0 bases to trimming and J lost 4 bases; unmatched junction nucleotides: 6. Germline assignment: CDR1 GTSNPN and CDR2 SVGIG (reference sequence). Here the CDR3 reads CAWSVPRERYEQYF. In DNA, the CDR3 is TGTGCCTGGAGTGTACCGCGGGAGCGATACGAGCAGTACTTC.